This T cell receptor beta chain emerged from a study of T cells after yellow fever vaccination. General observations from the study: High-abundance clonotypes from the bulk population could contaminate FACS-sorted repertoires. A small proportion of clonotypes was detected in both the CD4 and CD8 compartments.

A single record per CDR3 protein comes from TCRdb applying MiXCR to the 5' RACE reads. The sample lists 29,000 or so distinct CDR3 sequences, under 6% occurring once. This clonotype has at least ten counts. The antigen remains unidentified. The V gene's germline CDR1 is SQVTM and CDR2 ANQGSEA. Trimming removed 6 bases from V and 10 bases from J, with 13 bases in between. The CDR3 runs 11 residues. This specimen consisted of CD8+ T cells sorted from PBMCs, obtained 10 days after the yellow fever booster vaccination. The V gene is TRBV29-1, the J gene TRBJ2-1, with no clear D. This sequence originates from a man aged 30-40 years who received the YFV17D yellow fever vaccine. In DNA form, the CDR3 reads TGCAGCGTGGGCGAACTGAGGGAGCAGTTCTTC. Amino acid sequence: CSVGELREQFF.